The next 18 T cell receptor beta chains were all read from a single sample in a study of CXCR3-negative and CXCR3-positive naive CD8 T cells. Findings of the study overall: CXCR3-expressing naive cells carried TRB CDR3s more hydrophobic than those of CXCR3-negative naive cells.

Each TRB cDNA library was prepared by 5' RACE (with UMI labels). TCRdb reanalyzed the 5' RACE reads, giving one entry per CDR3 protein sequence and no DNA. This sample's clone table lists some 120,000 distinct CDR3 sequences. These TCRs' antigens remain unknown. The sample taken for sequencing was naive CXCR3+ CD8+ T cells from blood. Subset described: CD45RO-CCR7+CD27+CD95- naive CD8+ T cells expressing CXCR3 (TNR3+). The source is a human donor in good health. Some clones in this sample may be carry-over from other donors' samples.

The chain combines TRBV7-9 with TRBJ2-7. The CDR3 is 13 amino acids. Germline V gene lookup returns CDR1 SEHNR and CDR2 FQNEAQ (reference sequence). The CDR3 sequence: CASSLEFPYEQYF.

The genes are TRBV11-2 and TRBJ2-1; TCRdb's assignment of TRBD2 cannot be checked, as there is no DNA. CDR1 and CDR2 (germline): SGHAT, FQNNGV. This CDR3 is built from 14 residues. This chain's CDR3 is CATSGLAELNEQFF. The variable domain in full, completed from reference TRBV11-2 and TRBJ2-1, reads EAGVAQSPRYKIIEKRQSVAFWCNPISGHATLYWYQQILGQGPKLLIQFQNNGVVDDSQLPKDRFSAERLKGVDSTLKIQPAKLEDSAVYLCATSGLAELNEQFFGPGTRLTVL.

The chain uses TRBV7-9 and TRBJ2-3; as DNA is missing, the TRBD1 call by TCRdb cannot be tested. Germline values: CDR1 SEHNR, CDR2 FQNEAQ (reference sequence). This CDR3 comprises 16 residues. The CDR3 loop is CASSAISGQGMEAQYF.

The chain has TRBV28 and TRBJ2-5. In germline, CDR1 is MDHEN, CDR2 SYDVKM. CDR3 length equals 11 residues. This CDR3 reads CASSYQETQYF.

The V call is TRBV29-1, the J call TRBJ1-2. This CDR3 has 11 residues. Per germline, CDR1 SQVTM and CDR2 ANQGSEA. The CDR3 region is CSVPRREGYTF.

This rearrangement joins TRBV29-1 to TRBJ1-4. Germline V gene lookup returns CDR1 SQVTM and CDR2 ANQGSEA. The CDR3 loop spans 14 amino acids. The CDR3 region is CSVEEAGLGEKLFF.

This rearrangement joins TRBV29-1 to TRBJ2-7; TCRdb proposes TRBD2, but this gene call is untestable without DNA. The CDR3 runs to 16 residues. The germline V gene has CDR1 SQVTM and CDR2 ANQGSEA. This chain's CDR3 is CSVEIGLAGESYEQYF.

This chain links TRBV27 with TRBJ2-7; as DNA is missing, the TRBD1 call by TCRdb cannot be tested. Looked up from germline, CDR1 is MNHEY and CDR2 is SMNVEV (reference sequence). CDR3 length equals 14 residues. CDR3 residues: CASSLSKGIGEQYF.

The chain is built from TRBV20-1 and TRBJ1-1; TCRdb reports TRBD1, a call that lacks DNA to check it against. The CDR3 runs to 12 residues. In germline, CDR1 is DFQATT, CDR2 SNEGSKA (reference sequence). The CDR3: CSADREGTEAFF.

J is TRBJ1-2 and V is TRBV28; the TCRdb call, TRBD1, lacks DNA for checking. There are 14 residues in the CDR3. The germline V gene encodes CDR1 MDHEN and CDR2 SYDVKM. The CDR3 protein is CASSETGGGYGYTF.

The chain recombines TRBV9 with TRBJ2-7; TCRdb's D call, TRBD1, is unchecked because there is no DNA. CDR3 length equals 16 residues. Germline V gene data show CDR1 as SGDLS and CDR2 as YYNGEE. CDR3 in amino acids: CASSATLTGTSYEQYF.

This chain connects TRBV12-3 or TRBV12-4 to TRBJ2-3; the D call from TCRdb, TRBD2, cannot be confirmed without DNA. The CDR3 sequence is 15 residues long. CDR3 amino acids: CASSGRDLRTDTQYF.

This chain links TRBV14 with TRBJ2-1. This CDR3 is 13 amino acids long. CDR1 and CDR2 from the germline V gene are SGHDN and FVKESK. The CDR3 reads CASSFDNYNEQFF.

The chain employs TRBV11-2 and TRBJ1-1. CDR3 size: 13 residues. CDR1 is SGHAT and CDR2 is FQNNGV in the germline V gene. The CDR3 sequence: CASSLLGNTEAFF.

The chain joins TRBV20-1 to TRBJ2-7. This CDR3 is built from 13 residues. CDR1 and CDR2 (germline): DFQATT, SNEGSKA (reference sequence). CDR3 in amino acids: CSARVSAENEQYF.

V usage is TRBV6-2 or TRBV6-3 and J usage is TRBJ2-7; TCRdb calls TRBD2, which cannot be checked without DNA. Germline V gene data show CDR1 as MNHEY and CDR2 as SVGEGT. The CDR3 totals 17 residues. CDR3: CASSYTFMRDGTYEQYF.

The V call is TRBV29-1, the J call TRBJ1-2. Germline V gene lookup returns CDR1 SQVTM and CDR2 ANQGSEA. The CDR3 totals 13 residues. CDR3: CSVWTGANYGYTF.

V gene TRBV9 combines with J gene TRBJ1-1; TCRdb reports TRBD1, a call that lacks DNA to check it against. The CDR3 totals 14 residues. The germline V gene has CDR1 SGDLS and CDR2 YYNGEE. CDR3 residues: CASSVGNLNTEAFF.